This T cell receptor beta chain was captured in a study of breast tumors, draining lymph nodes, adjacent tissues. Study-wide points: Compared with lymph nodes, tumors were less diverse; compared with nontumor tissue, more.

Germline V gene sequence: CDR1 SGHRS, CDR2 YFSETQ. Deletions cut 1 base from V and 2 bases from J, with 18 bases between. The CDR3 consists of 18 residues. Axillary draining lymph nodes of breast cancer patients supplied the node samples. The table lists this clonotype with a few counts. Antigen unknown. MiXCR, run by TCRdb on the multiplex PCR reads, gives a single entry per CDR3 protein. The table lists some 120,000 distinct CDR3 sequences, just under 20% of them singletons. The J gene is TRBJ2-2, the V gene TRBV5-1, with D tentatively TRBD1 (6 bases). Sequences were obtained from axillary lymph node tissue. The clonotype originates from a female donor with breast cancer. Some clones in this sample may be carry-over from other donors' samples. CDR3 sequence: CASSLLVQGKPNTGELFF. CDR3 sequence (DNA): TGCGCCAGCAGCTTGCTCGTTCAGGGGAAGCCTAACACCGGGGAGCTGTTTTTT.